Sequencing of this T cell receptor beta chain was carried out in a study of control samples from healthy donors and cancer patients. The repertoire was sequenced with immunoSEQ multiplex PCR; TCRdb's copy has only in-frame clones and lacks some. The data contain about 95,000 clones, roughly nine tenths of them singletons. Trimming removed 2 bases from V and 0 bases from J, with 14 bases in between. CDR1 is MNHGY, CDR2 SVAAGI, per germline. There are 17 residues in the CDR3. This chain links TRBV6-9 with TRBJ1-5, with unresolved D. This receptor was obtained from a woman in her seventies in good health. The sequenced sample was blood. CDR3 bases: TGTGCCAGCAGTTATCTTTTGAAGAGCCATAGCAATCAGCCCCAGCATTTT. Its translation: CASSYLLKSHSNQPQHF.